Here is one T cell receptor beta chain with its context. Its matching antigen is unknown. Clones were read by immunoSEQ multiplex PCR, and TCRdb kept only the in-frame ones, dropping some. The sample lists 45,000 to 55,000 clones; around 90% were seen once. Germline CDR1 is SGDLS and CDR2 is YYNGEE. V lost 3 bases to trimming and J lost 9 bases; unmatched junction nucleotides: 8. The CDR3 consists of 14 residues. The entry originates in a study of cytomegalovirus exposure and HLA in healthy donors. Study-wide results and caveats: Cytomegalovirus-associated status was assigned to more than 150 TCR beta chains.

Specimen: PBMCs. This sequence was found in a woman aged 30 to 39 in good health and CMV-seronegative. The chain couples TRBV9 to TRBJ2-5; 10 positions agree with TRBD1. CDR3 nucleotides: TGTGCCAGCAGCGGACAGGGGGCTAAGTCGTCCCAGTACTTC. Its translation is CASSGQGAKSSQYF.